The 11 T cell receptor beta chains reported below all come from one sample, sequenced in a study of blood T cells in healthy people across ages. Together with a sample-barcoded 5' primer, a J-beta primer mix was included in a second PCR lasting about 7 to 11 cycles. TCRdb itself ran the 5' RACE reads through MiXCR, one entry per CDR3 protein. The profile shows approximately 790,000 distinct CDR3 sequences, roughly 60% of them singletons. The source material was blood. Every receptor here comes from a man aged 25 to 45 in good health.

The chain recombines TRBV11-2 with TRBJ2-1, with 11 bases matching TRBD2. Germline V gene sequence: CDR1 SGHAT, CDR2 FQNNGV. CDR3 size: 15 residues. The V and J ends lost 5 bases and 9 bases, in that order; junction bases with no gene match: 9. The CDR3 here is CASSHGTSGTIEQFF. The DNA for the CDR3 is TGTGCCAGCAGCCACGGGACTAGCGGTACAATTGAGCAGTTCTTC.

CDR3 region: CASSLAFADHEQFF. The CDR3 nucleotides are TGTGCCAGCAGCTTAGCGTTCGCAGACCATGAGCAGTTCTTC. The genes are TRBV7-9 and TRBJ2-1; D gene ambiguous. V dropped 0 bases and J dropped 8 bases, with 11 bases sitting between them. The germline CDR1 and CDR2 sequences are SEHNR and FQNEAQ (reference sequence). The CDR3 covers 14 residues.

The CDR3 DNA reads as TGCAGCGTTGGGGCTAGCGGGGGTAGGGAGCAGTTCTTC. It yields the protein CSVGASGGREQFF. This chain joins TRBV29-1 and TRBJ2-1, with 10 bases lining up with TRBD2. The V segment lost 4 bases and the J segment 10 bases; nucleotides outside the gene matches: 7. The CDR3 has 13 amino acids. CDR1 is SQVTM and CDR2 is ANQGSEA in the germline V gene.

J is TRBJ1-1 and V is TRBV20-1; possible D gene TRBD1, 5 bases. The CDR3 is 14 amino acids. Germline V gene lookup returns CDR1 DFQATT and CDR2 SNEGSKA (reference sequence). Trimming took 0 bases from V and 3 from J, leaving 11 bases between them. CDR3 in amino acids: CSAREGRVDTEAFF. For the CDR3, the DNA is TGCAGTGCTAGAGAGGGACGGGTGGACACTGAAGCTTTCTTT.

J is TRBJ2-3 and V is TRBV12-3 or TRBV12-4; a possible D gene is TRBD2 (5 bases). This CDR3 contains 14 residues. The V end was cut by 10 bases, the J end by 3 bases, with 17 bases between. CDR3 sequence reads: CATHRSGTTDTQYF. The CDR3 DNA is TGTGCCACCCACCGGAGCGGTACTACAGATACGCAGTATTTT.

The rearrangement joins TRBV7-3 to TRBJ1-6, with D unclear. The CDR3 contains 16 residues. Germline lookup yields CDR1 SGHTA and CDR2 FQGTGA. Trimming left V 5 bases short and J 4 bases short, with 15 bases between. Here the CDR3 reads CASSLRRRGYNSPLHF. In DNA form, the CDR3 reads TGTGCCAGCAGCCTGCGCCGCCGAGGGTATAATTCACCCCTCCACTTT.

The gene calls are TRBV6-1 and TRBJ2-7, with 7 bases fitting TRBD1. Germline lookup yields CDR1 MNHNS and CDR2 SASEGT. The V gene end was trimmed by 7 bases and the J gene end by 0 bases; junction bases not matched to a gene: 6. The CDR3 is 14 residues long. CDR3 bases: TGTGCCAGCACCCAGACAGGGATCTCCTACGAGCAGTACTTC. It codes for CASTQTGISYEQYF.

This chain connects TRBV27 to TRBJ2-5; the D gene is possibly TRBD2 (6 bases). Trimming removed 1 base at V and 1 base at J, with 13 bases between. Germline CDR1 MNHEY, CDR2 SMNVEV (reference sequence). This CDR3 contains 16 residues. CDR3 bases: TGTGCCAGCAGTTTATATCAGCGGGTGCGCCAAGAGACCCAGTACTTC. This gives the protein CASSLYQRVRQETQYF.

J is TRBJ2-1 and V is TRBV4-1, with a tentative D call TRBD1 (5 bases). Trimming removed 2 bases at V and 3 bases at J, with 14 bases between. CDR1 is MGHRA and CDR2 is YSYEKL in the germline V gene. The CDR3 runs to 16 residues. CDR3 sequence: CASSQRIGVRYNEQFF. As DNA, the CDR3 is TGCGCCAGCAGCCAAAGGATAGGGGTACGCTACAATGAGCAGTTCTTC.

This chain joins TRBV9 and TRBJ2-7; weak D call: TRBD1 (5 bases). This CDR3 region has 14 residues. In germline, CDR1 is SGDLS, CDR2 YYNGEE. The V end was cut by 2 bases, the J end by 0 bases, with 9 bases between. The CDR3 region is CASSVTDYSYEQYF. CDR3 coding DNA: TGTGCCAGCAGCGTGACAGATTACTCCTACGAGCAGTACTTC.

The gene calls are TRBV12-3 or TRBV12-4 and TRBJ1-5; the match to TRBD1 covers 7 bases. CDR3 length: 11 residues. Unmatched junction bases numbered 3, after V lost 4 bases and J lost 12 bases. The CDR3 region is CASSWGQFQHF. The CDR3 coding sequence is TGTGCCAGCAGTTGGGGACAGTTCCAGCATTTT.